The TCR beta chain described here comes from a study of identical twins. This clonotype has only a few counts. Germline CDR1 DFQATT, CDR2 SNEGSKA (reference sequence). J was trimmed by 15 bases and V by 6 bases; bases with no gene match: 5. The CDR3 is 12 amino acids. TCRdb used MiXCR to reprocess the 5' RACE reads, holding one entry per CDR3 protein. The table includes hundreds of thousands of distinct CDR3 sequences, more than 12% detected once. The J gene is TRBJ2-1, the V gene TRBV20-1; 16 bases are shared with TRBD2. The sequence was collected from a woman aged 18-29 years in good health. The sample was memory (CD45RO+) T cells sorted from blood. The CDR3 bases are TGCAGTGCGGGGACTAGCGGGAGGGCCGTGTTCTTC. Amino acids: CSAGTSGRAVFF.